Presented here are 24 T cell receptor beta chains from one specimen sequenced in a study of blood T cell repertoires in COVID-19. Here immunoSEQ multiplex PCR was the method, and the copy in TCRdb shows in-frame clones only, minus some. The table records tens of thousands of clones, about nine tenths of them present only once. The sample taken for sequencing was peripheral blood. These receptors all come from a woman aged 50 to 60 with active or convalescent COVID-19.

The CDR3 spells CASSLGEETQYF. Written as DNA, the CDR3 is TGTGCCAGCAGTTTAGGTGAGGAGACCCAGTACTTC. The chain combines TRBV12-3 or TRBV12-4 with TRBJ2-5; D unclear. This CDR3 contains 12 residues. Between the trimmed V and J ends, which lost 1 base and 5 bases, there was a span of 5 bases.

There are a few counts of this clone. The DNA for the CDR3 is TGTGCCAGCAGCGTAGTTAGCTCCTTGGGGGAGCTGTTTTTT. As protein: CASSVVSSLGELFF. This rearrangement joins TRBV9 to TRBJ2-2, with unresolved D. The CDR3 extends over 14 amino acids. Germline CDR1 reads SGDLS; CDR2 reads YYNGEE. The V gene lost 0 bases and the J gene lost 8 bases, with 11 bases spanning the gap.

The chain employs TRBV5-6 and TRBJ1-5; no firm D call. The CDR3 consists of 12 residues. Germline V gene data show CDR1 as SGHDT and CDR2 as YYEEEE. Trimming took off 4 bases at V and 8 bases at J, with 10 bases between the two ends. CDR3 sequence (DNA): TGTGCCAGCAGCCTGAATCGAGAGCCCCAGCATTTT. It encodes CASSLNREPQHF.

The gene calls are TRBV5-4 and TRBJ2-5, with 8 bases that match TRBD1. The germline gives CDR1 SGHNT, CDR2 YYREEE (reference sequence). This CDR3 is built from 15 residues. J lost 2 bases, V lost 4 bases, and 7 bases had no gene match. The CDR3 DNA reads TGTGCCAGCAGCAGTCCTGGACAGGGTCAAGAGACCCAGTACTTC. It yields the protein CASSSPGQGQETQYF.

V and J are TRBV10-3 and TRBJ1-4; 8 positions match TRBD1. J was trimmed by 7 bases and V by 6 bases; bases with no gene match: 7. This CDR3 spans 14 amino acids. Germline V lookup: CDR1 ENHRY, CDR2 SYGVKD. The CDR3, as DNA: TGTGCCATCAGCCCAGGGGGCGAGAGTGAAAAACTGTTTTTT. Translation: CAISPGGESEKLFF.

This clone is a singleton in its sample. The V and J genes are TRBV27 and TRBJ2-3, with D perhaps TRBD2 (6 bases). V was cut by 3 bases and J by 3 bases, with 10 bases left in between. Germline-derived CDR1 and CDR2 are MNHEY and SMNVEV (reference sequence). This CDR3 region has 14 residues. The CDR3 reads CASSFFGGTDTQYF. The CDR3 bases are TGTGCCAGCAGTTTCTTTGGGGGGACAGATACGCAGTATTTT.

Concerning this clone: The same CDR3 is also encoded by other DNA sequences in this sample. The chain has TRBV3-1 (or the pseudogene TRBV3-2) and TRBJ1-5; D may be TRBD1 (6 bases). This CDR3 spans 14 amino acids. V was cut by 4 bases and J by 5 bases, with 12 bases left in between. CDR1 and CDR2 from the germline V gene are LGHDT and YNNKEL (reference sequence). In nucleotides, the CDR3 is TGTGCCAGCAGCCTAGGGGGGGGATATCAGCCCCAGCATTTT. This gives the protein CASSLGGGYQPQHF.

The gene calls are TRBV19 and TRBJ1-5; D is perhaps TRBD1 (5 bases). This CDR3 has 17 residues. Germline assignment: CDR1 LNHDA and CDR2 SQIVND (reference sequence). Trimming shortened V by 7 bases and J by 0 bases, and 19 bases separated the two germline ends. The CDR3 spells CASKDDRGDYSNQPQHF. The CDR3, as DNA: TGTGCCAGTAAAGATGATCGGGGGGATTATAGCAATCAGCCCCAGCATTTT.

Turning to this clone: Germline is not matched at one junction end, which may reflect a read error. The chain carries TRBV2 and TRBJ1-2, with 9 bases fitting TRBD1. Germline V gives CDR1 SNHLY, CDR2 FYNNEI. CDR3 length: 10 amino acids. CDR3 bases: TGTGCCAGCAGCCGGGACAGGGTTTACTTC. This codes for CASSRDRVYF.

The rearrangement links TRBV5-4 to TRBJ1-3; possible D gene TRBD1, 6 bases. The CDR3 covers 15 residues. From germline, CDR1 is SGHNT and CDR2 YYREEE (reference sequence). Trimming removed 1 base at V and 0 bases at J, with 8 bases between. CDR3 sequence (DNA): TGTGCCAGCAGCTTGAAAGGGGGCTCTGGAAACACCATATATTTT. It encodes CASSLKGGSGNTIYF.

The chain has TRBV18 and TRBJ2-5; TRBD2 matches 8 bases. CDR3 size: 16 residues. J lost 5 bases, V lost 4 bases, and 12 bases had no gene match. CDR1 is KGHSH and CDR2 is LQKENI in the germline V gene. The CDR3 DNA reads TGTGCCAGCTCACAGTCCCCGGGAGGGCCAGGGGAGACCCAGTACTTC. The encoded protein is CASSQSPGGPGETQYF.

CDR3 region: CAWSRDMERSYTF. The DNA of the CDR3 is TGTGCCTGGAGTAGGGACATGGAGCGAAGCTACACCTTC. This chain links TRBV30 with TRBJ1-2; possibly TRBD1 for D (6 bases). Germline values: CDR1 GTSNPN, CDR2 SVGIG (reference sequence). The ends were cut back, 2 bases at V and 9 bases at J, with 16 bases in the middle. The CDR3 is made up of 13 amino acids.

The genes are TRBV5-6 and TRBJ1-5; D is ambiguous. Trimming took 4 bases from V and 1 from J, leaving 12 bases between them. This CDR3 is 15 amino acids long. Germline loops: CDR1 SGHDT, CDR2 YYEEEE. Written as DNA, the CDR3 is TGTGCCAGCAGCGAGGGTAGGATAAGCAATCAGCCCCAGCATTTT. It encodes CASSEGRISNQPQHF.

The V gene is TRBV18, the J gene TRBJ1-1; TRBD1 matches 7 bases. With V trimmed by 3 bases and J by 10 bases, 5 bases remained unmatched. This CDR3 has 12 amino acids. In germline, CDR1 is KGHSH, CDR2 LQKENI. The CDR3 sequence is CASSPRGGLAFF. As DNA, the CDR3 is TGTGCCAGCTCACCTAGAGGGGGCCTAGCTTTCTTT.

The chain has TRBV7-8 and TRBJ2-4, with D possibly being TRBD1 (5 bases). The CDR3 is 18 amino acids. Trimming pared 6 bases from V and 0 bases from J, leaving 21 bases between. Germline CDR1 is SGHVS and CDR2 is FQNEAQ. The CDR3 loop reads CASSTTLWGRLAKNIQYF. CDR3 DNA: TGTGCCAGCAGTACGACACTATGGGGCAGACTAGCCAAAAACATTCAGTACTTC.

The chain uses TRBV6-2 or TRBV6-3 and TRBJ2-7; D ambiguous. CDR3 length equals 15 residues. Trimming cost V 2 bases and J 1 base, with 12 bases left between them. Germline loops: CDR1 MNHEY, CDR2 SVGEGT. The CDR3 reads CASSYGQVGSYEQYF. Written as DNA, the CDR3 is TGTGCCAGCAGTTACGGGCAGGTGGGTTCCTACGAGCAGTACTTC.

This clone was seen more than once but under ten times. In DNA, the CDR3 is TGTGCCAGCAGCGTGACAGGGTTTGGCGGGGAGCTGTTTTTT. It yields the protein CASSVTGFGGELFF. The rearrangement joins TRBV9 to TRBJ2-2; 7 bases fit TRBD1. The germline gives CDR1 SGDLS, CDR2 YYNGEE. Trimming at V came to 2 bases and at J to 7 bases, leaving 5 bases not matched to a gene. There are 14 residues in the CDR3.

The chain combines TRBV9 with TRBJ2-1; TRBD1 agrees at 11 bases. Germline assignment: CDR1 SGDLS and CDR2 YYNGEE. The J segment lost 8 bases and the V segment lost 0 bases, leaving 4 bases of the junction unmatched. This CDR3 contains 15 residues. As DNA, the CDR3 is TGTGCCAGCAGCGTAGTGGGACAGGGGGGCGATGAGCAGTTCTTC. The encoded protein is CASSVVGQGGDEQFF.

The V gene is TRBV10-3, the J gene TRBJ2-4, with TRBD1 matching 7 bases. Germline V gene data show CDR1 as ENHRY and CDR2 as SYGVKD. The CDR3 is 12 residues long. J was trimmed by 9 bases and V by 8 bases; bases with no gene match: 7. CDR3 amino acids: CAIQEQGSIQYF. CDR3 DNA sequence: TGTGCCATCCAGGAACAGGGGAGCATTCAGTACTTC.

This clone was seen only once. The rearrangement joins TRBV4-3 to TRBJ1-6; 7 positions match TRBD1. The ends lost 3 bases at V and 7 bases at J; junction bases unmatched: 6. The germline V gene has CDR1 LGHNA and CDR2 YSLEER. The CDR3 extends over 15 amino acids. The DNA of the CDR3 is TGCGCCAGCAGCCACCACCGGGACAGAAATTCACCCCTCCACTTT. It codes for CASSHHRDRNSPLHF.

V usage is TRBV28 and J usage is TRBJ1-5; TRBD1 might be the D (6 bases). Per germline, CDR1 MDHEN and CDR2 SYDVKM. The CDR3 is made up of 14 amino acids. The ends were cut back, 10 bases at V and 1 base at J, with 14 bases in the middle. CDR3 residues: CAIIRGGSNQPQHF. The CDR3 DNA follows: TGTGCCATAATCAGGGGAGGGAGCAATCAGCCCCAGCATTTT.

CDR3 sequence: CASSRQGWVDYGYTF. CDR3 coding DNA: TGTGCCAGCAGCCGCCAGGGATGGGTTGACTATGGCTACACCTTC. The chain combines TRBV14 with TRBJ1-2; the D gene is possibly TRBD1 (5 bases). The V end lost 4 bases, the J end lost 3 bases, and 15 bases lay between the germline ends. This CDR3 contains 15 residues. Looked up from germline, CDR1 is SGHDN and CDR2 is FVKESK.

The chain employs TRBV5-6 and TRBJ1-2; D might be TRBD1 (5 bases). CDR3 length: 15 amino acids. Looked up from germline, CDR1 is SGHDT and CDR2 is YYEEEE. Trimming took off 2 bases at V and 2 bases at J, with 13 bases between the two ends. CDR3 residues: CASSFLAGRNYGYTF. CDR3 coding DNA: TGTGCCAGCAGCTTCTTAGCAGGGCGAAACTATGGCTACACCTTC.

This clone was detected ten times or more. This chain's CDR3 is CASSQDSTGTGASNEKLFF. CDR3 nucleotides: TGCGCCAGCAGCCAAGATTCCACCGGGACAGGGGCCTCTAATGAAAAACTGTTTTTT. V usage is TRBV4-3 and J usage is TRBJ1-4, with TRBD1 identical over 10 bases. Per germline, CDR1 LGHNA and CDR2 YSLEER. The CDR3 runs to 19 residues. Trimming at V came to 0 bases and at J to 3 bases, leaving 10 bases not matched to a gene.